The entry below describes one T cell receptor beta chain. Recruitment covered about 25 US areas and drew participants whose ages spanned 18 to 89 years. Individuals in the exposed group had encountered a COVID-19 case within 2 weeks preceding study entry. TCRdb keeps only in-frame clones here, not all; method: immunoSEQ multiplex PCR. The sample has under 250,000 clones, approximately 88% seen once; the top ten hold around 3.7%. The V end was cut by 4 bases, the J end by 4 bases, with 16 bases between. CDR3 length: 16 amino acids. Germline values: CDR1 LNHNV, CDR2 YYDKDF (reference sequence). These data originate in a study of blood T cell repertoires in COVID-19. For the study at large: In each case, the material was cDNA or gDNA derived from T cells, B-cell-depleted T cells, or PBMCs.

The TCR was taken from a woman younger than 45 who had been exposed to COVID-19. The chain carries TRBV15 and TRBJ1-4, with a weak D call TRBD1 (6 bases). The sequencing input was PBMCs or T cells enriched from blood (not recorded which). CDR3 coding DNA: TGTGCCACCAGCACCACTAGACAGGTGATTAATGAAAAACTGTTTTTT. It yields the protein CATSTTRQVINEKLFF.